These 24 T cell receptor beta chains came from one sample sequenced in a study of T cells in Graves' hyperthyroidism and ophthalmopathy. Researchers took RNA transcripts and amplified the TCR beta CDR3 regions from them. An initial round of RT-PCR targeting the TCR CDR3 relied on the HTBI primer set. TCRdb reprocessed the multiplex PCR reads via MiXCR and lists one record per CDR3 protein. The profile covers hundreds of thousands of distinct CDR3 sequences, with roughly an eighth appearing a single time and 9.2% taken by the ten largest. Sequencing was performed on blood. The receptors come from a woman in her late teens or twenties with Graves' hyperthyroidism.

There are many counts of this clonotype. This chain joins TRBV2 and TRBJ2-1; no reliable D call. The CDR3 is 14 amino acids. V lost 4 bases and J lost 1, with 8 bases in between. Germline V gene data show CDR1 as SNHLY and CDR2 as FYNNEI. The CDR3 region has the DNA TGTGCCAGCAGTGCAAGAAGGTCCTACAATGAGCAGTTCTTC. It yields the protein CASSARRSYNEQFF.

The CDR3 DNA reads as TGTGCCAGCAGCTTAGGGGCAGGCAGGGTAGACAATGAGCAGTTCTTC. Translated: CASSLGAGRVDNEQFF. The V and J genes are TRBV7-9 and TRBJ2-1, with a weak D call TRBD1 (5 bases). The CDR3 has 16 amino acids. Germline CDR1 reads SEHNR; CDR2 reads FQNEAQ (reference sequence). The V end was cut by 1 base, the J end by 5 bases, with 15 bases between.

The chain joins TRBV11-1 to TRBJ1-3; D is ambiguous. The CDR3 loop spans 17 amino acids. The germline V gene has CDR1 SGHAT and CDR2 FQDESV (reference sequence). Trimming shortened V by 2 bases and J by 0 bases, and 14 bases separated the two germline ends. In nucleotides, the CDR3 is TGTGCCAGCAGCTTACGTGAGGCGTACGACTCTGGAAACACCATATATTTT. Translating gives CASSLREAYDSGNTIYF.

This clonotype was recorded many times. The chain's CDR3 is CASRRDADYGYTF. CDR3 sequence (DNA): TGTGCCAGCAGACGGGACGCTGACTATGGCTACACCTTC. The chain links TRBV2 to TRBJ1-2; perhaps TRBD1 as D (5 bases). Trimming took off 6 bases at V and 3 bases at J, with 11 bases between the two ends. Germline CDR1 and CDR2: SNHLY and FYNNEI. The CDR3 has 13 amino acids.

This clonotype was observed many times. The CDR3 DNA follows: TGTGCCAGCAGCTTAGGGTCAGGGAGGGGGCAGTTCTTC. Translation gives CASSLGSGRGQFF. This chain links TRBV11-3 with TRBJ2-1; TRBD2 matches at 7 bases. CDR1 and CDR2 (germline): SGHNT, YENEEA. Trimming at V came to 1 base and at J to 12 bases, leaving 6 bases not matched to a gene. The CDR3 runs 13 residues.

This clonotype was counted at least ten times. The CDR3 sequence: CASSLPLGAEQYF. In DNA form, the CDR3 reads TGTGCCAGCAGTTTACCCCTAGGGGCCGAGCAGTACTTC. The rearrangement uses TRBV28 and TRBJ2-7, with D tentatively TRBD1 (5 bases). V shed 2 bases and J shed 6 bases, with 11 bases lying between them. From germline, CDR1 is MDHEN and CDR2 SYDVKM. The CDR3 consists of 13 residues.

This clonotype was counted many times. CDR3 sequence reads: CASSTPRGSSYNEQFF. In DNA, the CDR3 is TGTGCCAGCAGCACCCCCAGGGGCTCCTCCTACAATGAGCAGTTCTTC. The chain uses TRBV6-2 or TRBV6-3 and TRBJ2-1; a weak D match, TRBD1 (6 bases). Trimming stripped 6 bases from V and 0 bases from J, with 15 bases between. The CDR3 covers 16 residues. Germline values: CDR1 MNHEY, CDR2 SVGEGT.

This rearrangement joins TRBV4-2 to TRBJ1-2, with D perhaps TRBD1 (5 bases). The CDR3 runs to 17 residues. The germline gives CDR1 LGHNA, CDR2 YNFKEQ. Deletions cut 1 base from V and 3 bases from J, with 18 bases between. The CDR3, as DNA: TGTGCCAGCAGCCAAGTTGGGGGTAAAACATCTGACTATGGCTACACCTTC. Its protein is CASSQVGGKTSDYGYTF.

This clonotype has only a few counts. The rearrangement links TRBV27 to TRBJ2-7, with TRBD2 identical over 8 bases. This CDR3 has 14 amino acids. V shed 5 bases and J 2 bases; nucleotides not matched to a gene: 5. The V gene's germline CDR1 is MNHEY and CDR2 SMNVEV (reference sequence). Here the CDR3 reads CASSNLAGPYEQYF. CDR3 nucleotide sequence: TGTGCCAGCAGTAACTTAGCGGGACCCTACGAGCAGTACTTC.

At least ten counts were recorded for this clonotype. The chain joins TRBV7-2 to TRBJ1-5; D gene unclear. Trimming left V 1 base short and J 6 bases short, with 7 bases between. The CDR3 consists of 13 residues. The germline CDR1 and CDR2 sequences are SGHTA and FQGNSA. CDR3 in DNA: TGTGCCAGCAGCTTAGTCCTAAGTCAGCCCCAGCATTTT. Amino acids: CASSLVLSQPQHF.

This clonotype has more than one count but fewer than ten. Possible read error: a much larger clone is one base away. The V and J genes are TRBV28 and TRBJ2-1; 14 bases line up with TRBD2. This CDR3 comprises 17 residues. Germline V lookup: CDR1 MDHEN, CDR2 SYDVKM. Trimming removed 5 bases from V and 4 bases from J; junction bases left unmatched: 7. DNA for the CDR3: TGTGCCAGCAGTCCCCGACTAGCGGGGGGGGGGTACAATGAGCAGTTCTTC. It codes for CASSPRLAGGGYNEQFF.

This clonotype occurred many times. The chain carries TRBV2 and TRBJ1-1; D not certain. The V and J ends lost 3 bases and 1 base respectively, with 9 bases between them. Germline lookup yields CDR1 SNHLY and CDR2 FYNNEI. The CDR3 covers 14 residues. Here the CDR3 DNA reads TGTGCCAGCAGTGATCGGGGAAGGAACACTGAAGCTTTCTTT. Residues: CASSDRGRNTEAFF. Looking up the rest from reference TRBV2 and TRBJ1-1 gives the full variable domain: EPEVTQTPSHQVTQMGQEVILRCVPISNHLYFYWYRQILGQKVEFLVSFYNNEISEKSEIFDDQFSVERPDGSNFTLKIRSTKLEDSAMYFCASSDRGRNTEAFFGQGTRLTVV.

Ten or more counts support this clonotype. The chain is built from TRBV7-9 and TRBJ1-2; D gene uncertain. The length of the CDR3 is 14 residues. V was trimmed by 3 bases and J by 8 bases, leaving 16 bases between them. Germline V gives CDR1 SEHNR, CDR2 FQNEAQ (reference sequence). The CDR3 DNA reads as TGTGCCAGCAGCTTCGATTCTCCGTTAGGGGGCTACACCTTC. Translated, it gives CASSFDSPLGGYTF.

This clonotype was recorded at least ten times. The chain uses TRBV7-2 and TRBJ2-7, with D hard to call. Trimming removed 5 bases at V and 6 bases at J, with 11 bases between. The length of the CDR3 is 12 residues. Germline V lookup: CDR1 SGHTA, CDR2 FQGNSA. The CDR3 DNA follows: TGTGCCAGCAGCAAAGACATTTCCGAGCAGTACTTC. This codes for CASSKDISEQYF.

At least ten counts were recorded for this clonotype. The rearrangement links TRBV5-8 to TRBJ1-3, with 7 bases lining up with TRBD1. CDR1 and CDR2 (germline): SGHTS, YDEGEE. With V trimmed by 4 bases and J by 4 bases, 8 bases remained unmatched. The length of the CDR3 is 15 residues. The CDR3 nucleotides are TGTGCCAGCAGCCGTGAGGGGGCGCTGGGAAACACCATATATTTT. This sequence encodes CASSREGALGNTIYF.

This clonotype appeared many times. V usage is TRBV6-1 and J usage is TRBJ1-4; 10 positions match TRBD1. Germline CDR1 MNHNS, CDR2 SASEGT. This CDR3 has 17 residues. The ends lost 5 bases at V and 0 bases at J; junction bases unmatched: 6. In DNA, the CDR3 is TGTGCCAGCAGTCCCCGGGACAGGGGCCCAACTAATGAAAAACTGTTTTTT. Its protein product is CASSPRDRGPTNEKLFF.

Only a few counts were recorded for this clonotype. This chain links TRBV28 with TRBJ1-4, with no clear D. This CDR3 has 12 amino acids. V dropped 3 bases and J dropped 8 bases, with 7 bases sitting between them. CDR1 and CDR2 from the germline V gene are MDHEN and SYDVKM. The CDR3 nucleotides read TGTGCCAGCAGTTTGGTGGCGGAAAAACTGTTTTTT. It codes for CASSLVAEKLFF. The complete variable domain, with remaining parts taken from reference TRBV28 and TRBJ1-4, reads DVKVTQSSRYLVKRTGEKVFLECVQDMDHENMFWYRQDPGLGLRLIYFSYDVKMKEKGDIPEGYSVSREKKERFSLILESASTNQTSMYLCASSLVAEKLFFGSGTQLSVL.

This clonotype turned up a few times. The chain has TRBV5-1 and TRBJ2-5; TRBD2 matches at 11 bases. This CDR3 is built from 17 residues. Trimming took 7 bases from V and 4 from J; bases not matched to a gene: 15. Germline CDR1 is SGHRS and CDR2 is YFSETQ. The CDR3 nucleotides are TGCGCCAGCTCCCGGGGTAGCGGGGGGGCAGAAGGAGAGACCCAGTACTTC. Protein product: CASSRGSGGAEGETQYF.

In the case of this clonotype: Just one base apart from a much larger clone, this may be a read error. The chain carries TRBV6-1 and TRBJ1-1; 8 nucleotides line up with TRBD1. Germline V CDR1 and CDR2: MNHNS, SASEGT. This CDR3 has 15 amino acids. CDR3 amino acids: CVSSVTGAVNTEAFF. CDR3 in DNA: TGTGTCAGCAGTGTGACAGGGGCAGTGAACACTGAAGCTTTCTTT.

This clonotype was seen at least ten times. V usage is TRBV18 and J usage is TRBJ1-1; D gene ambiguous. The CDR3 contains 15 residues. Germline values: CDR1 KGHSH, CDR2 LQKENI. V shed 3 bases and J shed 11 bases, with 22 bases lying between them. The CDR3 loop is CASSPGPQAILSAFF. The CDR3 nucleotides read TGTGCCAGCTCACCGGGTCCGCAGGCCATCCTGTCGGCTTTCTTT.

On this clonotype itself: A much bigger clone sits one base away, suggesting this may be a read error. The chain couples TRBV9 to TRBJ2-1; D gene unclear. The end of the DNA fits TRBJ2-7 better, so the J call may be wrong. The germline CDR1 and CDR2 sequences are SGDLS and YYNGEE. There are 13 residues in the CDR3. The CDR3 region is CASSVDPYNEQYF. The CDR3 coding sequence is TGTGCCAGCAGCGTAGATCCGTACAATGAGCAGTACTTC.

Many counts were recorded for this clonotype. The chain carries TRBV5-8 and TRBJ2-7; 14 bases agree with TRBD2. The CDR3 is 14 amino acids. Per the germline V gene, CDR1 is SGHTS and CDR2 is YDEGEE. J gave up 2 bases and V 7 bases, and 2 bases lay outside the gene matches. CDR3 nucleotide sequence: TGTGCCAGCGGGGGACTAGCGGGAGCCTACGAGCAGTACTTC. It codes for CASGGLAGAYEQYF.

This clonotype appeared many times. The CDR3 DNA reads as TGTGCCAGCAGTACTGCATACAGGGGTACGCCCGGGGAGCTGTTTTTT. Amino acid sequence: CASSTAYRGTPGELFF. The chain couples TRBV6-2 or TRBV6-3 to TRBJ2-2; TRBD1 matches 7 bases. The CDR3 runs 16 residues. Germline CDR1 is MNHEY and CDR2 is SVGEGT. Trimming at V came to 5 bases and at J to 6 bases, leaving 12 bases not matched to a gene.

This clonotype was observed at least ten times. The chain couples TRBV7-8 to TRBJ1-1, with D possibly matching TRBD1 (6 bases). Trimming shortened V by 5 bases and J by 3 bases, and 16 bases separated the two germline ends. The CDR3 is 15 residues long. CDR1 and CDR2 (germline): SGHVS, FQNEAQ. The CDR3 here is CASSSSQGLDTEAFF. In DNA form, the CDR3 reads TGTGCCAGCAGCAGTTCCCAGGGGTTGGACACTGAAGCTTTCTTT.